Listed here are 6 T cell receptor beta chains from one sample, sequenced in a study of identical twins (TCRdb year 2016). Preparation of the library involved 5' RACE. TCRdb lists the instrument as Illumina HiSeq 2000. The public reads were reanalyzed by TCRdb: fastp trimming at Q25, MiXCR alignment, in-frame beta chains only. All rows with the same CDR3 protein become a single entry with the most common DNA and genes. Here the sample has over 550,000 distinct CDR3 sequences; 7% to 7.5% occur a single time. Clones ranked in the top ten supply roughly 1.6% of the sample. These data are also associated with another study on yellow fever vaccine responses in identical twins.

The sequenced sample consisted of PBMCs. The receptor set was obtained from a woman aged 18-35 years in good health.

This clonotype has more than one count but fewer than ten. V is TRBV5-6 and J is TRBJ2-1; D possibly matches TRBD1 or TRBD2 (5 bases each). V shed 4 bases and J shed 2 bases, with 16 bases lying between them. Germline lookup yields CDR1 SGHDT and CDR2 YYEEEE. This CDR3 has 16 amino acids. In DNA form, the CDR3 reads TGTGCCAGCAGCGTTCCCGGGACGGGAACCTACAATGAGCAGTTCTTC. Translation: CASSVPGTGTYNEQFF.

This clonotype showed up just a few times. This sequence joins TRBV28 and TRBJ2-5, with 7 bases matching TRBD1. The V gene's germline CDR1 is MDHEN and CDR2 SYDVKM. Unmatched junction bases numbered 11, after V lost 6 bases and J lost 1 base. This CDR3 region has 16 residues. The CDR3 loop reads CASRGPGTAIQETQYF. The CDR3 DNA reads TGTGCCAGCAGGGGGCCGGGGACAGCTATCCAAGAGACCCAGTACTTC.

The chain has TRBV3-1 and TRBJ2-5; 10 bases are a match to TRBD1. This CDR3 comprises 16 residues. The germline V gene encodes CDR1 LGHDT and CDR2 YNNKEL (reference sequence). Trimming cost V 6 bases and J 7 bases; bases outside gene matches: 14. The CDR3 loop is CASRPRQGATGGTQYF. CDR3 nucleotide sequence: TGTGCCAGCAGACCCCGACAGGGGGCAACCGGTGGGACCCAGTACTTC.

The rearrangement links TRBV20-1 to TRBJ1-2, with D tentatively TRBD1 (5 bases). Germline values: CDR1 DFQATT, CDR2 SNEGSKA (reference sequence). The CDR3 runs 16 residues. With 6 bases removed from V and 8 bases from J, the gap between germline ends came to 28 bases. CDR3 protein: CSAPAPSRDFLFGYTF. The CDR3 nucleotides read TGCAGTGCCCCAGCCCCGTCGCGGGACTTTCTATTCGGCTACACCTTC.

This clonotype was seen more than once but under ten times. J is TRBJ1-5 and V is TRBV4-2, with 8 bases identical to TRBD1. The V gene's germline CDR1 is LGHNA and CDR2 YNFKEQ. The CDR3 contains 15 residues. V shed 3 bases, J shed 6 bases, and the junction held 7 bases outside the gene matches. DNA for the CDR3: TGTGCCAGCAGCCACATACAGGGGGATGGTCAGCCCCAGCATTTT. Translation: CASSHIQGDGQPQHF.

This chain joins TRBV7-9 and TRBJ2-2; maybe TRBD2 (6 bases). The length of the CDR3 is 16 residues. Trimming cost V 6 bases and J 0 bases, with 14 bases left between them. Germline V gene lookup returns CDR1 SEHNR and CDR2 FQNEAQ (reference sequence). The CDR3 DNA reads as TGTGCCAGCAGTCCCGGCGGGGCCGCGAACACCGGGGAGCTGTTTTTT. Encoded protein: CASSPGGAANTGELFF. The full variable domain, rest sourced from reference TRBV7-9 and TRBJ2-2, is DTGVSQNPRHKITKRGQNVTFRCDPISEHNRLYWYRQTLGQGPEFLTYFQNEAQLEKSRLLSDRFSAERPKGSFSTLEIQRTEQGDSAMYLCASSPGGAANTGELFFGEGSRLTVL.